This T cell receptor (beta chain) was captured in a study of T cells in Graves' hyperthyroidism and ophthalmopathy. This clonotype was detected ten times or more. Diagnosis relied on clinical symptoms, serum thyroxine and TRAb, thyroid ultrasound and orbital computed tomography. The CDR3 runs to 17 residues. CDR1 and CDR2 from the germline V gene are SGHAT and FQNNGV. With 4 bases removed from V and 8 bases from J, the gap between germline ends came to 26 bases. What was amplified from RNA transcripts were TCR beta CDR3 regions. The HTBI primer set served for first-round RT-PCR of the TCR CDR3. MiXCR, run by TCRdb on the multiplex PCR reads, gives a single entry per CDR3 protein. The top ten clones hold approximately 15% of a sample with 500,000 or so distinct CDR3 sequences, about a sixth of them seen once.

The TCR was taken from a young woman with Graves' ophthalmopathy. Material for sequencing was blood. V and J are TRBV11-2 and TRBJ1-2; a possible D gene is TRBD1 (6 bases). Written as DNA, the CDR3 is TGTGCCAGCAGCTCTAATCTCCGGGGGCGTAGGGGACGGGGCTACACCTTC. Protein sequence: CASSSNLRGRRGRGYTF.